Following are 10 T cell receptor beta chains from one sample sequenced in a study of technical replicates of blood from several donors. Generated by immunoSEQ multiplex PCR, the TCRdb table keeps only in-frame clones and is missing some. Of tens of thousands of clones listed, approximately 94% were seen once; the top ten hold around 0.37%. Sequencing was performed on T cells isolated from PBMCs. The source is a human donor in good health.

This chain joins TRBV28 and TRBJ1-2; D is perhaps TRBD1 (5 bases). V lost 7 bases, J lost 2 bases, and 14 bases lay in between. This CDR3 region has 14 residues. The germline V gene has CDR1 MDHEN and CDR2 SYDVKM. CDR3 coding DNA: TGTGCCAGCACCGACAGTGGAGGGAACTATGGCTACACCTTC. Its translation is CASTDSGGNYGYTF.

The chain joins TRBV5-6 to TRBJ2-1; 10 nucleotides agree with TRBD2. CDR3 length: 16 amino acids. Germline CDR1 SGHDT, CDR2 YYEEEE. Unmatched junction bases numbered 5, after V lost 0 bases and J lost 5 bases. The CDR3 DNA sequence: TGTGCCAGCAGCTTGGGGAGCGGGAGGGCCCACAATGAGCAGTTCTTC. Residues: CASSLGSGRAHNEQFF.

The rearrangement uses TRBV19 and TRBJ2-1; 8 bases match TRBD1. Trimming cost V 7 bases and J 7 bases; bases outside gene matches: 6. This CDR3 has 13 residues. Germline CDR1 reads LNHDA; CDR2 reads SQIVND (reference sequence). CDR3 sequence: CASNRGIWNEQFF. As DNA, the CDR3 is TGTGCCAGTAACAGGGGGATTTGGAATGAGCAGTTCTTC.

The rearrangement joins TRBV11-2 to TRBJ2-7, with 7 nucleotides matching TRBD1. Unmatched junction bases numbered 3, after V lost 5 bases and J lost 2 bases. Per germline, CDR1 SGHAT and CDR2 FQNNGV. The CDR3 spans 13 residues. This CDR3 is CASSPGTAYEQYF. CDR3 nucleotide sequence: TGTGCCAGCAGCCCTGGGACAGCCTACGAGCAGTACTTC.

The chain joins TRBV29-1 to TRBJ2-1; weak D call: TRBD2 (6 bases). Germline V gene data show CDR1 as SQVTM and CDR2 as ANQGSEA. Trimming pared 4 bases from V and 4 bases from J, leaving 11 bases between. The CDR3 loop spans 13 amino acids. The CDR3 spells CSVALGGYNEQFF. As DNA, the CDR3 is TGCAGCGTTGCGCTTGGAGGGTACAATGAGCAGTTCTTC.

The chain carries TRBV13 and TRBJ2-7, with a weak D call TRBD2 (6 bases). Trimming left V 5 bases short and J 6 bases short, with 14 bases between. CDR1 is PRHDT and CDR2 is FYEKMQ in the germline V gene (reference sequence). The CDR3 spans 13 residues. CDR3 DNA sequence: TGTGCCAGCAGCCGCGGGGCAGCGGGCGAGCAGTACTTC. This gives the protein CASSRGAAGEQYF.

CDR3: CASSFLQGVAGELFF. In DNA, the CDR3 is TGTGCCAGCAGCTTCTTGCAGGGGGTAGCCGGGGAGCTGTTTTTT. The rearrangement joins TRBV5-6 to TRBJ2-2, with 7 bases lining up with TRBD1. Germline V gene sequence: CDR1 SGHDT, CDR2 YYEEEE. V shed 2 bases, J shed 6 bases, and the junction held 7 bases outside the gene matches. The CDR3 is made up of 15 amino acids. The complete variable domain, with remaining parts taken from reference TRBV5-6 and TRBJ2-2, reads DAGVTQSPTHLIKTRGQQVTLRCSPKSGHDTVSWYQQALGQGPQFIFQYYEEEERQRGNFPDRFSGHQFPNYSSELNVNALLLGDSALYLCASSFLQGVAGELFFGEGSRLTVL.

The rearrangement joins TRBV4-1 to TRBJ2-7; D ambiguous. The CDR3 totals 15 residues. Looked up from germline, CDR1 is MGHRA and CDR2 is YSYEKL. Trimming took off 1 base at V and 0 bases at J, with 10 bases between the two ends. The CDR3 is CASSQVSGSSYEQYF. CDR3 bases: TGCGCCAGCAGCCAAGTTTCAGGAAGCTCCTACGAGCAGTACTTC.

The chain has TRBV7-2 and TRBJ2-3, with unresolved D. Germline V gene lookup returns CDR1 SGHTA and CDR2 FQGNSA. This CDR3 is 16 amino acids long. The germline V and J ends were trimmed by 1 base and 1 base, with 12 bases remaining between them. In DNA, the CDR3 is TGTGCCAGCAGCTTAGTCCAGATAGCTCGCACAGATACGCAGTATTTT. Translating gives CASSLVQIARTDTQYF.

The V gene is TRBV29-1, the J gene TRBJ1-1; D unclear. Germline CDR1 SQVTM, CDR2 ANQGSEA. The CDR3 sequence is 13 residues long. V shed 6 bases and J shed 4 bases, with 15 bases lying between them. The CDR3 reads CSVRPLSGTEAFF. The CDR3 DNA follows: TGCAGCGTCCGGCCCCTAAGCGGCACTGAAGCTTTCTTT.